This TCR beta chain appears in the sequencing data of a study of spatial heterogeneity in lung cancer. Looking at the study overall: TCR transcript counts in tumor regions correlated strongly with a T cell module score from matched bulk RNA-seq. Across the raw uncorrected reads, a unique TCR and UMI combination was observed, on average, more than ten times.

This clonotype was seen ten or more times. Its antigen is undetermined. The library was designed around alpha chains, so this beta chain is a stray read whose abundance carries little weight. Regarding time point: sample taken at primary tumor resection. The germline CDR1 and CDR2 sequences are SGHRS and YFSETQ. This CDR3 is 16 amino acids long. With 4 bases removed from V and 0 bases from J, the gap between germline ends came to 14 bases. The study tagged each TCR cDNA molecule with a unique molecular identifier. TCRdb re-analysed the 5' RACE reads in MiXCR, keeping a single row per CDR3 protein. The sample includes about 5,600 distinct CDR3 sequences, roughly 5% seen only once; the top ten take more than 20%. Study-wide findings and caveats: Tumoral mutation counts were tracked by counts of expanded intratumoral alpha and beta TCRs.

This TCR was recovered from a male donor with early-stage non-small cell lung cancer. The rearrangement links TRBV5-1 to TRBJ2-1, with D possibly being TRBD1 or TRBD2 (5 bases each). Sample: lung tumor tissue, taken at surgery. For the CDR3, the DNA is TGCGCCAGCAGCGCCCGGGACGGCGGCTCCTACAATGAGCAGTTCTTC. It translates to CASSARDGGSYNEQFF.